This record covers a single TCR beta chain. The sample is drawn from a study of T cells after somatic rescue of genetic block. Losses at the gene ends were 1 base for V and 7 bases for J; bases not matched to a gene: 5. This CDR3 region has 14 residues. Germline lookup yields CDR1 SEHNR and CDR2 FQNEAQ (reference sequence). TCRdb's copy holds only in-frame clones and misses some; the assay was immunoSEQ multiplex PCR. The table lists 9,500 to 15,000 clones, 65% to 75% of them singletons. Sequenced material: peripheral blood mononuclear cells (PBMCs). The genes are TRBV7-9 and TRBJ2-7; 9 nucleotides line up with TRBD1. The sequence was obtained from a boy younger than 18. The DNA for the CDR3 is TGTGCCAGCAGCTTAGACAGGGGGCTAAGAGAGCAGTACTTC. It specifies CASSLDRGLREQYF.